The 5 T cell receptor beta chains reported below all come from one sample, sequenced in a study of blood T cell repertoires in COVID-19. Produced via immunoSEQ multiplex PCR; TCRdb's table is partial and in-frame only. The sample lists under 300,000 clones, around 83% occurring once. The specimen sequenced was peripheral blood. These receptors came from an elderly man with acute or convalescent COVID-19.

CDR3 residues: CASSFDRLNTEAFF. CDR3 coding DNA: TGTGCCAGCAGCTTCGACAGGCTGAACACTGAAGCTTTCTTT. The chain has TRBV5-5 and TRBJ1-1, with TRBD1 as a possible D gene (6 bases). The length of the CDR3 is 14 residues. V was pared by 2 bases and J by 0 bases, with 8 bases between. The germline V gene encodes CDR1 SGHKS and CDR2 YYEKEE (reference sequence). The variable domain in full, completed from reference TRBV5-5 and TRBJ1-1, reads DAGVTQSPTHLIKTRGQQVTLRCSPISGHKSVSWYQQVLGQGPQFIFQYYEKEERGRGNFPDRFSARQFPNYSSELNVNALLLGDSALYLCASSFDRLNTEAFFGQGTRLTVV.

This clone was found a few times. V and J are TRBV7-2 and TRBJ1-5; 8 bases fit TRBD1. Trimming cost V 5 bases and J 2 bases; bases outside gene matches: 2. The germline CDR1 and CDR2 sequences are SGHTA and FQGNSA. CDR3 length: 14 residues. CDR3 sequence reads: CASSADRGNQPQHF. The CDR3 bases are TGTGCCAGCAGCGCGGACAGGGGCAATCAGCCCCAGCATTTT.

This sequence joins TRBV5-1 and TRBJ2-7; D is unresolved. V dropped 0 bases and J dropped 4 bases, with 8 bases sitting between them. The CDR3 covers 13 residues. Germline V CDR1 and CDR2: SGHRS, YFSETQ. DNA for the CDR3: TGCGCCAGCAGCTTGGCCGGTAATTACGAGCAGTACTTC. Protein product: CASSLAGNYEQYF.

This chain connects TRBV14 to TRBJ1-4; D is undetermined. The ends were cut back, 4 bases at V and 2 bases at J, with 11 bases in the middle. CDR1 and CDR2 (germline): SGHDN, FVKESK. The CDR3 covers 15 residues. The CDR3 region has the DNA TGTGCCAGCAGCCCAACTGGTTCGACTAATGAAAAACTGTTTTTT. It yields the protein CASSPTGSTNEKLFF.

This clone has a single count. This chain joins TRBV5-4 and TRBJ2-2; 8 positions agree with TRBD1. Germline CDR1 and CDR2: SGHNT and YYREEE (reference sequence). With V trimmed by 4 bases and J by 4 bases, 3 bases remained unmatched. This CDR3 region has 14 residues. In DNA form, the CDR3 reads TGTGCCAGCAGCAACGGACAGGGCACCGGGGAGCTGTTTTTT. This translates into CASSNGQGTGELFF.